The subject of this entry is one TCR beta chain. Its target is unknown. Its ends do not fully match the called genes, so a read error is possible. These data belong to a study of graft-versus-host responses after intestinal transplantation. Overall study: Every recipient had anti-thymocyte globulin induction and about three years of tacrolimus plus steroids. Findings and limits, study-wide: Allografts of one patient group, those with graft-donor T cell macrochimerism, had high graft-versus-host to host-versus-graft clonal ratios.

The method was immunoSEQ multiplex PCR; TCRdb's version includes in-frame clones alone and lacks a portion of them. Of about 88,000 clones listed, around 93% are singletons. The sample here was unstimulated CD4+ T cells sorted from spleen or lymph node cells, taken before transplant. This TCR was recovered from a human donor who was the organ donor for an intestinal transplant.

The CDR3 protein is CAWAQNRGSLSYNEQLF. In DNA, the CDR3 is TGTGCCTGGGCCCAGAACCGGGGGTCGCTATCCTACAATGAGCAGCTCTTC. The chain has TRBV30 and TRBJ2-1, with D tentatively TRBD2 (6 bases). The CDR3 consists of 17 residues. Germline V gene lookup returns CDR1 GTSNPN and CDR2 SVGIG (reference sequence).